Each of the 2 T cell receptor beta chains below was sequenced from the same sample in a study of blood T cell repertoires in COVID-19. Some clones are missing from TCRdb's copy, which holds only in-frame ones; the method was immunoSEQ multiplex PCR. Among 500,000 or so clones listed, 75% to 90% were seen once. The sequencing sample was made of PBMCs or T cells enriched from blood (not recorded which). Receptor source: a young woman who had recovered from COVID-19.

Regarding this clone: This sample also contains other DNA sequences that code for the same CDR3. V gene TRBV18 combines with J gene TRBJ1-1; 7 nucleotides match TRBD1. The CDR3 runs 15 residues. The germline gives CDR1 KGHSH, CDR2 LQKENI. V shed 6 bases, J shed 1 base, and the junction held 8 bases outside the gene matches. This CDR3 is CASSLSTGKNTEAFF. The CDR3 nucleotides read TGTGCCAGCTCCCTTTCGACAGGGAAGAACACTGAAGCTTTCTTT. Looking up the rest from reference TRBV18 and TRBJ1-1 gives the full variable domain: NAGVMQNPRHLVRRRGQEARLRCSPMKGHSHVYWYRQLPEEGLKFMVYLQKENIIDESGMPKERFSAEFPKEGPSILRIQQVVRGDSAAYFCASSLSTGKNTEAFFGQGTRLTVV.

The chain has TRBV2 and TRBJ1-4; 8 positions agree with TRBD1. V lost 7 bases and J lost 4; bases outside the gene matches: 11. The CDR3 contains 16 residues. CDR1 SNHLY and CDR2 FYNNEI come from the germline V gene. CDR3 sequence (DNA): TGTGCCAGCACGGGGCAGGGGGCCATCATTAATGAAAAACTGTTTTTT. It encodes CASTGQGAIINEKLFF.